This TCR beta chain was obtained from a study of T cell responses to AZD1222 COVID-19 vaccine. V was cut by 2 bases and J by 4 bases, with 17 bases left in between. This CDR3 has 17 residues. The V gene's germline CDR1 is SGHAT and CDR2 FQNNGV. Sequenced by immunoSEQ multiplex PCR; TCRdb stores in-frame clones only, minus some. The sample yields more than 70,000 clones, under 95% seen once. The rearrangement uses TRBV11-2 and TRBJ1-4; tentatively, D is TRBD1 (5 bases). This TCR derives from an adult who received the AZD1222 COVID-19 vaccine. Sequences were derived from peripheral blood, sampled 28 days after the second AZD1222 dose. For the CDR3, the DNA is TGTGCCAGCAGCTTATTGATGACAGCTACCCTTAATGAAAAACTGTTTTTT. It encodes CASSLLMTATLNEKLFF.